These T cell receptor beta chains were read from a single sample in a study of blood T cell repertoires in COVID-19. The assay was immunoSEQ multiplex PCR, and TCRdb's table has in-frame clones only and misses some. The repertoire consists of 130,000 to 150,000 clones, with approximately 80% occurring once and the leading ten covering around 4.8%. Sequencing was performed on peripheral blood. All receptors come from a human donor in a cohort sampled during active COVID-19. The CDR3 runs from the conserved cysteine through the conserved F or W. A D gene is named only where the DNA matches it firmly. Clone size is stated in some rows and not others, as once, few, many or a class when expanded.

J gene: TRBJ2-2; V gene: TRBV5-1; clone size: -; D gene: TRBD1; CDR3 protein: CASSLMQGDTGELFF; CDR3 DNA: TGCGCCAGCAGCTTAATGCAGGGGGACACCGGGGAGCTGTTTTTT
J gene: TRBJ2-1; V gene: TRBV25-1; clone size: -; D gene: -; CDR3 protein: CASSDWGGANEQFF; CDR3 DNA: TGTGCCAGCAGTGATTGGGGGGGGGCAAATGAGCAGTTCTTC
J gene: TRBJ1-4; V gene: TRBV7-7; clone size: -; D gene: TRBD1; CDR3 protein: CASSRGTGINEKLFF; CDR3 DNA: TGTGCTAGCAGCCGCGGGACAGGGATAAATGAAAAACTGTTTTTT
J gene: TRBJ2-7; V gene: TRBV29-1; clone size: many; D gene: TRBD1; CDR3 protein: CSVRTGGFYEQYF; CDR3 DNA: TGCAGCGTTAGGACAGGGGGCTTCTACGAGCAGTACTTC
J gene: TRBJ2-1; V gene: TRBV5-1; clone size: -; D gene: TRBD2; CDR3 protein: CASSLAPWSGGGYNEQFF; CDR3 DNA: TGCGCCAGCAGCTTGGCCCCGTGGTCGGGAGGTGGTTACAATGAGCAGTTCTTC
J gene: TRBJ2-3; V gene: TRBV6-6; clone size: -; D gene: -; CDR3 protein: CASRPGTDTQYF; CDR3 DNA: TGTGCCAGCAGACCAGGGACAGATACGCAGTATTTT
J gene: TRBJ2-3; V gene: TRBV5-4; clone size: -; D gene: -; CDR3 protein: CASRNRTTSTDTQYF; CDR3 DNA: TGTGCCAGCAGGAACAGGACCACTAGCACAGATACGCAGTATTTT
J gene: TRBJ2-7; V gene: TRBV20-1; clone size: -; D gene: -; CDR3 protein: CSATRDEQYF; CDR3 DNA: TGCAGTGCTACCAGGGACGAGCAGTACTTC
J gene: TRBJ1-5; V gene: TRBV10-3; clone size: -; D gene: -; CDR3 protein: CAISESRDYQPQHF; CDR3 DNA: TGTGCCATCAGTGAGTCGAGGGACTATCAGCCCCAGCATTTT
J gene: TRBJ2-7; V gene: TRBV2; clone size: -; D gene: -; CDR3 protein: CASSGWAEQYF; CDR3 DNA: TGTGCCAGCAGTGGCTGGGCAGAGCAGTACTTC
J gene: TRBJ2-1; V gene: TRBV7-9; clone size: few; D gene: TRBD1; CDR3 protein: CASSLDPGQGHPNEQFF; CDR3 DNA: TGTGCCAGCAGCTTAGACCCGGGACAGGGTCATCCCAATGAGCAGTTCTTC
J gene: TRBJ2-3; V gene: TRBV11-3; clone size: -; D gene: TRBD2; CDR3 protein: CASSSPDSSGRTFCDTQYF; CDR3 DNA: TGTGCCAGCAGCTCACCTGACTCTAGCGGGAGGACGTTCTGTGATACGCAGTATTTT
J gene: TRBJ1-2; V gene: TRBV5-1; clone size: -; D gene: -; CDR3 protein: CASAPAGGDYGYTF; CDR3 DNA: TGCGCCAGCGCTCCTGCGGGGGGCGACTATGGCTACACCTTC
J gene: TRBJ2-7; V gene: TRBV19; clone size: few; D gene: -; CDR3 protein: CASSMVGGLGSEQYF; CDR3 DNA: TGTGCCAGTAGTATGGTCGGAGGCTTAGGGTCCGAGCAGTACTTC
J gene: TRBJ1-1; V gene: TRBV3-1/TRBV3-2; clone size: -; D gene: -; CDR3 protein: CASSQGPGLNTEAFF; CDR3 DNA: TGTGCCAGCAGCCAAGGCCCGGGATTGAACACTGAAGCTTTCTTT
J gene: TRBJ2-1; V gene: TRBV27; clone size: -; D gene: TRBD2; CDR3 protein: CASSLRTSVHNEQFF; CDR3 DNA: TGTGCCAGCAGTCTGCGGACTAGCGTCCACAATGAGCAGTTCTTC
J gene: TRBJ1-3; V gene: TRBV5-1; clone size: -; D gene: TRBD1; CDR3 protein: CASSLTGDVSGNTIYF; CDR3 DNA: TGCGCCAGCAGCTTAACAGGGGACGTTTCTGGAAACACCATATATTTT